Sequencing of this T cell receptor (beta chain) was carried out in a study of identical twins. General study results and limits: Alpha sequences out of frame and shared by twins had excess low generation probability.

Carrying unique molecular identifiers, the cDNA also gained a universal primer site through template switching. TCRdb itself ran the 5' RACE reads through MiXCR, one entry per CDR3 protein. The sample holds around 140,000 distinct CDR3 sequences, approximately 3.5% seen once. Per germline, CDR1 MDHEN and CDR2 SYDVKM. The length of the CDR3 is 16 residues. Trimming at V came to 2 bases and at J to 1 base, leaving 7 bases not matched to a gene. This clonotype was observed at least ten times. The antigen remains undetermined. This chain links TRBV28 with TRBJ2-5; TRBD1 agrees at 7 bases. Sequencing input: memory T cells sorted from blood. The source is a man in his late teens or twenties in good health. The CDR3 nucleotides are TGTGCCAGCAGTTTAGGATGGCAGGGGGTCCAAGAGACCCAGTACTTC. This gives the protein CASSLGWQGVQETQYF.